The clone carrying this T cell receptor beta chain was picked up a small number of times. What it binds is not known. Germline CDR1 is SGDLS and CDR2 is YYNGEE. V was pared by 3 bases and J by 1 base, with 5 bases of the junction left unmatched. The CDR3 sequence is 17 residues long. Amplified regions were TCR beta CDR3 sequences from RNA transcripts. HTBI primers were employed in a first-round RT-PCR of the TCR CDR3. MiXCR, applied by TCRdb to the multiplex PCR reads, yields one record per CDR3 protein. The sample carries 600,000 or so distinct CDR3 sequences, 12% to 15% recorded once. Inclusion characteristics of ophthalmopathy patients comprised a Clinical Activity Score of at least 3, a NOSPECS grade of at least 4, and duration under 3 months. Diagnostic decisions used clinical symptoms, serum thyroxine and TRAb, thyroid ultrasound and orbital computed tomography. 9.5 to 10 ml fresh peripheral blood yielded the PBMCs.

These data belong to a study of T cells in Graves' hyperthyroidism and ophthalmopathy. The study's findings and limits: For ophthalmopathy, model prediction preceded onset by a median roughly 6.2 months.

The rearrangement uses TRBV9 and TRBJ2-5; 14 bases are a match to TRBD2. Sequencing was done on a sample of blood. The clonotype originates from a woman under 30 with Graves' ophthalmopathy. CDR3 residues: CASSALGTSGSQETQYF. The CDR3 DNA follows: TGTGCCAGCAGCGCGCTAGGGACTAGCGGGAGCCAAGAGACCCAGTACTTC.